The 14 T cell receptor beta chains listed next were all sequenced from one sample in a study of CD8 T cells in ankylosing spondylitis. TCRdb re-called the 5' RACE reads through MiXCR, storing one row per CDR3 protein. Among a few hundred thousand distinct CDR3 sequences listed, about 15% were seen once. Study-level findings and limits: Seemingly distinctive of ankylosing spondylitis blood was a TCR beta motif formed by eight highly homologous variants.

These TCRs' antigens remain unknown. Sequencing was carried out using blood, either unsorted or a sorted T cell fraction (not recorded which). The receptor set was obtained from a male donor with ankylosing spondylitis.

This clonotype was seen a few times. The CDR3 DNA follows: TGTGCCAGCAGTCCGCAGGGGGCGCGGTACAATGAGCAGTTCTTC. It codes for CASSPQGARYNEQFF. V is TRBV27 and J is TRBJ2-1; TRBD1 matches at 8 bases. In germline, CDR1 is MNHEY, CDR2 SMNVEV (reference sequence). Trimming removed 5 bases from V and 4 bases from J; junction bases left unmatched: 7. The CDR3 has 15 amino acids.

This clonotype occurred many times. The gene calls are TRBV5-1 and TRBJ2-2; a weak D match, TRBD2 (6 bases). This CDR3 has 15 residues. Germline values: CDR1 SGHRS, CDR2 YFSETQ. Trimming took 6 bases from V and 0 from J, leaving 12 bases between them. CDR3 sequence reads: CASTLGGTNTGELFF. CDR3 in DNA: TGCGCCAGCACGTTGGGGGGTACGAACACCGGGGAGCTGTTTTTT.

This clonotype was counted between two and nine times. This chain connects TRBV10-2 to TRBJ2-1; a weak D match, TRBD2 (6 bases). Per the germline V gene, CDR1 is WSHSY and CDR2 is SAAADI. The ends were cut back, 10 bases at V and 8 bases at J, with 15 bases in the middle. The CDR3 runs 12 residues. The CDR3 loop reads CATGTWGDEQFF. The CDR3 bases are TGCGCCACCGGAACATGGGGGGATGAGCAGTTCTTC.

The V call is TRBV7-3, the J call TRBJ2-1; 10 bases are a match to TRBD1. The CDR3 loop spans 15 amino acids. Germline-derived CDR1 and CDR2 are SGHTA and FQGTGA. Trimming took 5 bases from V and 9 from J; bases not matched to a gene: 10. This chain's CDR3 is CASSPGGTGAIEQFF. In DNA form, the CDR3 reads TGTGCCAGCAGCCCGGGGGGGACAGGGGCGATTGAGCAGTTCTTC.

The CDR3 loop reads CASSGQTGVGTEAFF. The CDR3 region has the DNA TGTGCCAGCAGTGGGCAGACAGGGGTGGGCACTGAAGCTTTCTTT. This chain connects TRBV2 to TRBJ1-1; 8 bases map to TRBD1. V lost 4 bases, J lost 4 bases, and 8 bases stayed unmatched. The CDR3 length is 15 residues. In germline, CDR1 is SNHLY, CDR2 FYNNEI.

The table lists this clonotype with a few counts. The CDR3 region is CASSVGAGVNTGELFF. CDR3 bases: TGTGCCAGCAGCGTTGGAGCGGGAGTAAACACCGGGGAGCTGTTTTTT. The rearrangement uses TRBV7-3 and TRBJ2-2, with 8 bases identical to TRBD2. The CDR3 sequence is 16 residues long. With 5 bases clipped from V and 2 bases from J, the junction kept 7 bases outside the gene matches. CDR1 is SGHTA and CDR2 is FQGTGA in the germline V gene.

The gene calls are TRBV25-1 and TRBJ1-4, with 9 positions matching TRBD1. The ends lost 6 bases at V and 10 bases at J; junction bases unmatched: 6. Germline lookup yields CDR1 MGHDK and CDR2 SYGVNS. The CDR3 consists of 13 residues. CDR3 DNA: TGTGCCAGCAGGACAGGGGGTAACGGAAAACTGTTTTTT. Protein sequence: CASRTGGNGKLFF.

This clonotype appeared a few times. The V and J genes are TRBV30 and TRBJ1-5, with D unresolved. Trimming took off 3 bases at V and 5 bases at J, with 11 bases between the two ends. The CDR3 consists of 13 residues. Germline V lookup: CDR1 GTSNPN, CDR2 SVGIG (reference sequence). In DNA, the CDR3 is TGTGCCTGGAGGGGGTCAAACGATCAGCCCCAGCATTTT. Residues: CAWRGSNDQPQHF. The full variable domain, completed using reference TRBV30 and TRBJ1-5, is SQTIHQWPATLVQPVGSPLSLECTVEGTSNPNLYWYRQAAGRGLQLLFYSVGIGQISSEVPQNLSASRPQDRQFILSSKKLLLSDSGFYLCAWRGSNDQPQHFGDGTRLSIL.

V is TRBV12-3 or TRBV12-4 and J is TRBJ1-5; D might be TRBD1 (6 bases). The CDR3 spans 13 residues. V gave up 2 bases and J gave up 7 bases, with 9 bases separating them. The CDR3 here is CASSLIGGQPQHF. The CDR3, as DNA: TGTGCCAGCAGTTTAATCGGGGGCCAGCCCCAGCATTTT.

The chain combines TRBV6-5 with TRBJ2-2; D may be TRBD1 (6 bases). This CDR3 spans 15 amino acids. Germline-derived CDR1 and CDR2 are MNHEY and SVGAGI. With 2 bases removed from V and 5 bases from J, the gap between germline ends came to 12 bases. The CDR3 region has the DNA TGTGCCAGCAGTTACCAACAGGGTACTACCGGGGAGCTGTTTTTT. Its protein product is CASSYQQGTTGELFF.

V gene TRBV6-2 or TRBV6-3 combines with J gene TRBJ1-1, with 7 bases that match TRBD1. Germline loops: CDR1 MNHEY, CDR2 SVGEGT. The CDR3 is 16 residues long. The ends lost 2 bases at V and 0 bases at J; junction bases unmatched: 6. The chain's CDR3 is CASSYPRGGLNTEAFF. Here the CDR3 DNA reads TGTGCCAGCAGTTACCCGAGAGGGGGCCTGAACACTGAAGCTTTCTTT.

A single count supports this clonotype. Just one base apart from a much larger clone, this may be a read error. The gene calls are TRBV12-3 or TRBV12-4 and TRBJ2-3; 7 nucleotides line up with TRBD2. This CDR3 region has 12 residues. The CDR3 DNA reads as TGTTCCAGCCTAGCGGTCGCAGATACGCAGTATTTT. The encoded protein is CSSLAVADTQYF.

The chain has TRBV9 and TRBJ1-5; D call uncertain. V shed 0 bases and J shed 5 bases, with 6 bases lying between them. The CDR3 covers 13 residues. The germline CDR1 and CDR2 sequences are SGDLS and YYNGEE. The CDR3 DNA reads TGTGCCAGCAGCGTAGAGCCCCATCAGCCCCAGCATTTT. Protein: CASSVEPHQPQHF. The complete variable domain, with remaining parts taken from reference TRBV9 and TRBJ1-5, reads DSGVTQTPKHLITATGQRVTLRCSPRSGDLSVYWYQQSLDQGLQFLIQYYNGEERAKGNILERFSAQQFPDLHSELNLSSLELGDSALYFCASSVEPHQPQHFGDGTRLSIL.

The chain links TRBV20-1 to TRBJ2-3; D could derive from TRBD1 or TRBD2 (6 bases each). The CDR3 runs 15 residues. The V end was cut by 5 bases, the J end by 9 bases, with 24 bases between. Germline V CDR1 and CDR2: DFQATT, SNEGSKA (reference sequence). CDR3 loop: CSAPGGGFGRDTQYF. DNA of the CDR3: TGCAGTGCTCCCGGAGGGGGGTTTGGTAGGGACACGCAGTATTTT.